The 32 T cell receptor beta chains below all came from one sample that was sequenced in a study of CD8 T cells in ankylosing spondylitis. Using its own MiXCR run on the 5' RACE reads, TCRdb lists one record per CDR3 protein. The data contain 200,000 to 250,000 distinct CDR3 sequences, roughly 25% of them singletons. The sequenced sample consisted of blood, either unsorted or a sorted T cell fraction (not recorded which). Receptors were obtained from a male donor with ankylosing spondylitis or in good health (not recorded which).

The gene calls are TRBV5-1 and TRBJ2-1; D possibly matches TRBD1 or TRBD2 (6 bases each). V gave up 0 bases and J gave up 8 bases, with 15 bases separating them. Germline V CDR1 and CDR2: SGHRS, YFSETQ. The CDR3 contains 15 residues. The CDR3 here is CASSLEGRGGYEQFF. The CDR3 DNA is TGCGCCAGCAGCTTGGAGGGGAGAGGGGGGTATGAGCAGTTCTTC.

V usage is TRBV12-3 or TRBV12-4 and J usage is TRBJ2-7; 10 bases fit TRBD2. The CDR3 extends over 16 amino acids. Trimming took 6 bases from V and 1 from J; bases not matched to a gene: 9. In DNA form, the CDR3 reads TGTGCCAGCAGCTTTAGCGGGAGGCCGGGATCCTACGAGCAGTACTTC. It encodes CASSFSGRPGSYEQYF.

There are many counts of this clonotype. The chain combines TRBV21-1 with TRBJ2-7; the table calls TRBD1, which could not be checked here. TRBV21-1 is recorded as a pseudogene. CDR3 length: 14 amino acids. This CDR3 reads CASSKNSDTYEQYF. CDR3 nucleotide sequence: TGTGCCAGCAGCAAAAATTCGGACACCTACGAGCAGTACTTC.

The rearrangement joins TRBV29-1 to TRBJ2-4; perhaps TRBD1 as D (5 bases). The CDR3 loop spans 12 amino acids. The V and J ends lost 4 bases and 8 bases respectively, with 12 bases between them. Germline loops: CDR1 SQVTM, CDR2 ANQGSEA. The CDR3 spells CSVVSGRDIQYF. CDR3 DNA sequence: TGCAGCGTTGTTTCAGGCAGGGACATTCAGTACTTC.

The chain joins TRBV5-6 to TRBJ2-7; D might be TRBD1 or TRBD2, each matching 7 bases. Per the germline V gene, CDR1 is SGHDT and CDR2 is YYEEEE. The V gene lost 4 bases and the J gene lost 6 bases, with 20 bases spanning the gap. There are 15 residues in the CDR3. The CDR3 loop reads CASSGQTGRESEQYF. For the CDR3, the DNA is TGTGCCAGCAGCGGACAGACAGGGCGGGAGTCCGAGCAGTACTTC.

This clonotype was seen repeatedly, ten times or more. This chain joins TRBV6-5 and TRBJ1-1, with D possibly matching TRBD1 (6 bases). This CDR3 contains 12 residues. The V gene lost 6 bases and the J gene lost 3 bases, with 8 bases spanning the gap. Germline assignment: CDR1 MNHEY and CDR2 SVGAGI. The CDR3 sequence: CASREGDTEAFF. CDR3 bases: TGTGCCAGCAGAGAGGGGGACACTGAAGCTTTCTTT.

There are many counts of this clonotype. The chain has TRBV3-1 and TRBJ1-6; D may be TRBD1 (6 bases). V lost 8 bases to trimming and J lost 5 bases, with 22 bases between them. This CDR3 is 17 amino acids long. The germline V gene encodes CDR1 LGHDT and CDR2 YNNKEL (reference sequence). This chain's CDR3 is CASGRTRGAGDNSPLHF. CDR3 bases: TGTGCCAGCGGGAGGACGCGGGGGGCAGGAGATAATTCACCCCTCCACTTT.

CDR3 region: CASSPRGQGHNSPLHF. In nucleotides, the CDR3 is TGTGCCAGCAGCCCAAGGGGACAGGGCCATAATTCACCCCTCCACTTT. V usage is TRBV13 and J usage is TRBJ1-6; 9 bases map to TRBD1. The CDR3 covers 16 residues. V dropped 5 bases and J dropped 5; count of bases not matched to a gene: 7. Germline loops: CDR1 PRHDT, CDR2 FYEKMQ (reference sequence).

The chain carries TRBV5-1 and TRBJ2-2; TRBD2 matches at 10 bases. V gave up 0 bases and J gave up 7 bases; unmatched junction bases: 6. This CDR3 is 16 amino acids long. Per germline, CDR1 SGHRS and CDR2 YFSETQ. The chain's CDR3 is CASSLDGTSVVGELFF. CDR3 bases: TGCGCCAGCAGCTTGGACGGGACTAGCGTCGTCGGGGAGCTGTTTTTT. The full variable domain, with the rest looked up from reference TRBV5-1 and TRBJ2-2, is KAGVTQTPRYLIKTRGQQVTLSCSPISGHRSVSWYQQTPGQGLQFLFEYFSETQRNKGNFPGRFSGRQFSNSRSEMNVSTLELGDSALYLCASSLDGTSVVGELFFGEGSRLTVL.

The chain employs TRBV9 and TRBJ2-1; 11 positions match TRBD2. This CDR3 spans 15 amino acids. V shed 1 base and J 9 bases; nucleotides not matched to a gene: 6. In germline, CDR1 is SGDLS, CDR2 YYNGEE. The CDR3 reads CASSVTSGSEGEQFF. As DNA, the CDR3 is TGTGCCAGCAGCGTAACTAGCGGGAGTGAGGGTGAGCAGTTCTTC. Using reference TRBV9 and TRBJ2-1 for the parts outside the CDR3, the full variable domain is DSGVTQTPKHLITATGQRVTLRCSPRSGDLSVYWYQQSLDQGLQFLIQYYNGEERAKGNILERFSAQQFPDLHSELNLSSLELGDSALYFCASSVTSGSEGEQFFGPGTRLTVL.

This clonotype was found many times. The CDR3 sequence: CASSYLAGEEEQFF. Here the CDR3 DNA reads TGTGCCAGCAGTTACCTAGCGGGAGAAGAAGAGCAGTTCTTC. The rearrangement joins TRBV6-5 to TRBJ2-1; TRBD2 matches 10 bases. In germline, CDR1 is MNHEY, CDR2 SVGAGI. Losses at the gene ends were 2 bases for V and 10 bases for J; bases not matched to a gene: 5. The CDR3 extends over 14 amino acids.

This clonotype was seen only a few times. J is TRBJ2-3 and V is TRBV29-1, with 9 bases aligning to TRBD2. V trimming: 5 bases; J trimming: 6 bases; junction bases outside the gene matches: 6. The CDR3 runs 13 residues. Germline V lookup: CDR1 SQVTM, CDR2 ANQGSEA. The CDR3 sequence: CSVLASGKDTQYF. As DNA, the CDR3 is TGCAGCGTTCTGGCTAGCGGGAAGGATACGCAGTATTTT.

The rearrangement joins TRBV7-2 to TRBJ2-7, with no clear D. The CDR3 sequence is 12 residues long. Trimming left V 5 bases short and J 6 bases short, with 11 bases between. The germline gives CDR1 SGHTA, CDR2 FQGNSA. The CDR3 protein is CASSQGVGEQYF. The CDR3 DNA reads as TGTGCCAGCAGCCAAGGCGTAGGCGAGCAGTACTTC.

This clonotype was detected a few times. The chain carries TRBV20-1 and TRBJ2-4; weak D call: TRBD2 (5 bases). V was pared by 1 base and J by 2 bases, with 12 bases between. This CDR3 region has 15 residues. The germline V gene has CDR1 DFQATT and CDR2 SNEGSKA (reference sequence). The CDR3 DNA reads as TGCAGTGCTAGAGGTGGCGAGCGGCCCAAAAACATTCAGTACTTC. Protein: CSARGGERPKNIQYF.

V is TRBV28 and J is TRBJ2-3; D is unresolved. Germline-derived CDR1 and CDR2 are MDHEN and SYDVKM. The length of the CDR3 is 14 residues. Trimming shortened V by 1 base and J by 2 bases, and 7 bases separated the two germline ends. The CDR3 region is CASSLLSITDTQYF. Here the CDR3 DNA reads TGTGCCAGCAGTTTATTGAGCATCACAGATACGCAGTATTTT.

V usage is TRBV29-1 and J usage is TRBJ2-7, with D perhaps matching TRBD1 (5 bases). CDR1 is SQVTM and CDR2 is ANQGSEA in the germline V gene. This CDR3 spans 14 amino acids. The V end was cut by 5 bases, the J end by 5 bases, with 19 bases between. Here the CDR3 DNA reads TGCAGCGTTAATACAGGTGTAAGGGCGAACGAGCAGTACTTC. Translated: CSVNTGVRANEQYF.

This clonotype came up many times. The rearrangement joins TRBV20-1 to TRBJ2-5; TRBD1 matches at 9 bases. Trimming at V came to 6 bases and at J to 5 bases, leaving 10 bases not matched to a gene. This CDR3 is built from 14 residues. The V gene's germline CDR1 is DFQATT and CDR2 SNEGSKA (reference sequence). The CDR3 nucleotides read TGCAGTGCAACCGACAGGGGGAAGGTGGAGACCCAGTACTTC. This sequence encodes CSATDRGKVETQYF.

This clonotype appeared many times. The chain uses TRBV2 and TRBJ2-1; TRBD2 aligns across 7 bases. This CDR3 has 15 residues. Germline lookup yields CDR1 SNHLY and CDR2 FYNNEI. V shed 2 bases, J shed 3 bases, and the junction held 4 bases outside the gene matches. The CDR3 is CASSEWGGSYNEQFF. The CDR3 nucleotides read TGTGCCAGCAGTGAATGGGGCGGGAGCTACAATGAGCAGTTCTTC.

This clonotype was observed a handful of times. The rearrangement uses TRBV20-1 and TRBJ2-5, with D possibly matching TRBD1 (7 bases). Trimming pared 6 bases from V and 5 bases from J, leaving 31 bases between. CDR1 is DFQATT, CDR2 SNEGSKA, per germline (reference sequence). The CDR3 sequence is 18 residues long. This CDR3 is CSAPMRGRIEGARETQYF. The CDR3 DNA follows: TGCAGTGCCCCGATGCGGGGCCGCATAGAGGGGGCTCGGGAGACCCAGTACTTC.

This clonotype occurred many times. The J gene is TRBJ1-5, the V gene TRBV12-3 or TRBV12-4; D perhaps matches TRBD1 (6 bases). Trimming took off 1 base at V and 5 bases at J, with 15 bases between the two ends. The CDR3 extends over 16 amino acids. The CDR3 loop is CASSLEWGAGDQPQHF. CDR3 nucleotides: TGTGCCAGCAGTTTAGAGTGGGGGGCCGGGGATCAGCCCCAGCATTTT.

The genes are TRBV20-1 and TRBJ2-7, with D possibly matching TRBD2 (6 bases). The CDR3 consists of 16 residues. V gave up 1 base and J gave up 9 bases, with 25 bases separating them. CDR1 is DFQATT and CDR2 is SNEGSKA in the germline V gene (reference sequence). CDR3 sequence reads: CSARAGLADYTLPQYF. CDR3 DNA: TGCAGTGCTAGAGCGGGTTTAGCGGACTACACCTTGCCGCAGTACTTC.

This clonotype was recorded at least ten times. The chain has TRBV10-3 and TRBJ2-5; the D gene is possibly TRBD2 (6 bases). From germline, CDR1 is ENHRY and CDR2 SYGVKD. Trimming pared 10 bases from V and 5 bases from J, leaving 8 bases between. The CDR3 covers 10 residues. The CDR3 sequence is CATGEETQYF. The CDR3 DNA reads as TGTGCCACGGGGGAGGAGACCCAGTACTTC.

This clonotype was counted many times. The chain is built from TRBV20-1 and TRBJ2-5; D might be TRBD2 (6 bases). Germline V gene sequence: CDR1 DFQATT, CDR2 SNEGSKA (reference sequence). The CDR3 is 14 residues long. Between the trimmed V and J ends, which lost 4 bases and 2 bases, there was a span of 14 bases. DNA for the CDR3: TGCAGTGCTATAGCGGATGGGGTGCAAGAGACCCAGTACTTC. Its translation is CSAIADGVQETQYF.

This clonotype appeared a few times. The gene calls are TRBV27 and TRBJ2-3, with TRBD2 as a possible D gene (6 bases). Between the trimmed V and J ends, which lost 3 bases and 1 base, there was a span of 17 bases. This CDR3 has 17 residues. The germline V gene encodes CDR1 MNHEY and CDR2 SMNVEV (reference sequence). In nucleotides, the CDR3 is TGTGCCAGCAGTTTTTTTTTAGGGCGGGGACGCACAGATACGCAGTATTTT. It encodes CASSFFLGRGRTDTQYF.

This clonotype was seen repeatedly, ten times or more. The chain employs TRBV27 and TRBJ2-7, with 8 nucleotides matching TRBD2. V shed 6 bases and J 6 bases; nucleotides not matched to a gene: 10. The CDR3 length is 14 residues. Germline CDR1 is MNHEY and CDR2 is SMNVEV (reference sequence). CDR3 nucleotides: TGTGCCAGCAGCCGTCTGGCGGGAGGAGGCGAGCAGTACTTC. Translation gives CASSRLAGGGEQYF.

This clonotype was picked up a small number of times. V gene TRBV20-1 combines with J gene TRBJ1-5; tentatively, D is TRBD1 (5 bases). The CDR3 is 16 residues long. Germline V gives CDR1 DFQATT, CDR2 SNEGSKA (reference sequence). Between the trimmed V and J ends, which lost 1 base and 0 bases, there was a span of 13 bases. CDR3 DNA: TGCAGTGCTAGAGGTGTCCGGGACCTTAGCAATCAGCCCCAGCATTTT. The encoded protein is CSARGVRDLSNQPQHF.

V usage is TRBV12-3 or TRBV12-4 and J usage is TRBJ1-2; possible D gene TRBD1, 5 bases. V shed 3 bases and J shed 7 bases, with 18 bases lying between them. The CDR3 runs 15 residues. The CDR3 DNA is TGTGCCAGCAGTTTTCTTTTGGGGACGAACGCTGGCTACACCTTC. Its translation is CASSFLLGTNAGYTF.

The CDR3, as DNA: TGTGCCAGCAGCTCCGACAGCTCGTACGTCCTGACTTTC. Translating it yields CASSSDSSYVLTF. This rearrangement joins TRBV12-3 or TRBV12-4 to TRBJ2-6; tentative D call: TRBD1 (5 bases). The CDR3 spans 13 residues. V was pared by 6 bases and J by 11 bases, with 14 bases between.

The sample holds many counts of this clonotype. The chain's CDR3 is CASSLGGPANEQFF. The CDR3, as DNA: TGTGCCAGCAGTTTAGGAGGGCCCGCCAATGAGCAGTTCTTC. This chain uses TRBV12-3 or TRBV12-4 with TRBJ2-1; a weak D match, TRBD2 (5 bases). Trimming took off 1 base at V and 6 bases at J, with 10 bases between the two ends. This CDR3 spans 14 amino acids.

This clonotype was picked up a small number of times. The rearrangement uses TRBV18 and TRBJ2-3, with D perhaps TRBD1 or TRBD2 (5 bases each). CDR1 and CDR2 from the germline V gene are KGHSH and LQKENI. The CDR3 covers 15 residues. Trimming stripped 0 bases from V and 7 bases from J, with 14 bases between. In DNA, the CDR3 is TGTGCCAGCTCACCACCAGGGACCAAACCCCATACGCAGTATTTT. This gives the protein CASSPPGTKPHTQYF.

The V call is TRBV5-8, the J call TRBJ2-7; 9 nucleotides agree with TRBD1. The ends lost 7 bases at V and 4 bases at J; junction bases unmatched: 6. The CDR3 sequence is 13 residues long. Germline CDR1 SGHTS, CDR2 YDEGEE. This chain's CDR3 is CASRGTGKYEQYF. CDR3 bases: TGTGCCAGCCGCGGGACAGGGAAATACGAGCAGTACTTC.

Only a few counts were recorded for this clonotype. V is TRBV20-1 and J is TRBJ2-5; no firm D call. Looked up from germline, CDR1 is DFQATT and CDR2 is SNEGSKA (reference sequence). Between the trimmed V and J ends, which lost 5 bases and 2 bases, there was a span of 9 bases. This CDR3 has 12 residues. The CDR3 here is CSAFPQQETQYF. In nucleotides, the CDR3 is TGCAGTGCTTTCCCACAGCAAGAGACCCAGTACTTC.